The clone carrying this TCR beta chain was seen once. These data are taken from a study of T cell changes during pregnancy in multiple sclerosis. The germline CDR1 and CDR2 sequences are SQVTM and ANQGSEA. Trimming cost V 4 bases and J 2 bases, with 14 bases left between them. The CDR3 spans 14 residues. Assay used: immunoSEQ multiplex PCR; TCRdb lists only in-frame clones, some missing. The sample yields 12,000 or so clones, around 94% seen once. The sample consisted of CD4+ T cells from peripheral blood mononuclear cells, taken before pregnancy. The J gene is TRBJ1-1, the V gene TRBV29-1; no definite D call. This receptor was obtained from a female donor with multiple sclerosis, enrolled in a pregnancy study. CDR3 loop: CSVAKVVGNTEAFF. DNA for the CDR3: TGCAGCGTTGCCAAAGTAGTGGGCAACACTGAAGCTTTCTTT.